This TCR beta chain was documented in a study of blood T cell repertoires in COVID-19. Study information: Acute and convalescent COVID-19 samples came from the United States, Italy and Spain. Sources were T cells, B-cell-depleted T cells, or PBMCs; the material itself was cDNA or gDNA.

Study processing details: It was from reference gene primer amplification that nucleated cell counts were estimated. The protocol was immunoSEQ multiplex PCR, while the TCRdb copy is restricted to in-frame clones and leaves out a portion. That table is the source of V, J and clone size, and D and trimming were worked out from the DNA. The sample consists of 150,000 or so clones, roughly four fifths of them appearing once. The CDR3 is 16 residues long. CDR1 and CDR2 from the germline V gene are SGHAT and FQNNGV. J lost 7 bases, V lost 4 bases, and 12 bases had no gene match. Material: peripheral blood. The gene calls are TRBV11-2 and TRBJ1-4, with TRBD1 identical over 7 bases. The sequence derives from a human donor with acute or convalescent COVID-19. The donor label of this sample is uncertain. CDR3 residues: CASSSPLQGEAEKLFF. In nucleotides, the CDR3 is TGTGCCAGCAGCTCCCCGCTCCAGGGGGAAGCTGAAAAACTGTTTTTT.